This T cell receptor beta chain was recorded in a study of graft-versus-host responses after intestinal transplantation (dated by TCRdb to the early 2020s). Looking at the study overall: The transplants that recipients received were multivisceral, liver-intestinal, or isolated intestinal. Every recipient was given anti-thymocyte globulin induction, followed by 2 to 4 years of maintenance tacrolimus and steroids. Graft-versus-host and host-versus-graft alloreactive T cell clones were tracked in the graft, circulation and bone marrow after intestinal transplantation using bulk TCR-beta CDR3 sequencing. To identify alloreactive clones, pre-transplant mixed lymphocyte reaction products were sequenced and compared with unstimulated pre-transplant donor and recipient T cells. A cohort of about two dozen intestinal transplant recipients, including one retransplant, was enrolled, and a few patients lacking pretransplant specimens were excluded. A peak of at least 4% donor T cells among recipient peripheral blood mononuclear cells was the definition used for donor T cell macrochimerism. Rather than going through the commercial service, samples from three later patients were sequenced in-house on an Illumina MiSeq and processed with MiXCR.

The CDR3 contains 12 residues, cysteine and phenylalanine counted. Left in the record is the CDR3 DNA by itself, 36 bases read in frame from the first base. Blood samples were collected up to 4 times in the first month after transplant and then at least monthly when available. The full study reports these points: GvH clones were detected in recipient bone marrow, and some of these GvH clones were observed earlier in ileal mucosa or blood, consistent with an intestinal mucosal origin. The relatively low number and heterogeneity of intestinal transplant patients limited the conclusions. Peak levels of circulating GvH clones were associated with declines in HvG clones early after transplant. In the allografts of patients with donor T cell macrochimerism, GvH to HvG T cell clonal ratios were high.

For this clone: This receptor's antigen is unknown. Base qualities are not recorded, but no much larger clone differs from it by a single base.

Receptor amplification or capture employed the immunoSEQ multiplex PCR assay. High-throughput TCR-beta CDR3 sequencing of genomic DNA from most patients was performed by Adaptive Biotechnologies. As for the original processing: Adaptive's ImmunoSEQ software was the source of the TCR sequencing data for over 15 patients, while a few other patients were processed with MiXCR and VDJtools. CDR3 nucleotide sequences shared between donor and recipient were removed because their origin could not be assigned. Alloreactive clones required at least 2-fold expansion over unstimulated cells and minimum CFSE-low frequency of 0.002% (template counts) or 0.001% (read counts). Clones were considered mappable if detected in sequenced pre-transplant spleen, lymph node, or MLR CFSE-low populations of the donor or recipient. Cumulative frequency of alloreactive clones was calculated as a percentage of all sequences weighted by copy number. TCRdb took over this immuneACCESS table, retaining in-frame rearrangements with V and J assigned. Such tables are incomplete; in checked studies, under half of the missing clones stem from an unresolved V gene, and the remainder is unexplained. V, J and clone size were drawn from that table, and D and trimming were deduced from the DNA. The sample table shows 62,000 or so clones, and 80% to 90% are seen once. Clones ranked in the top ten supply roughly 1.5% of the sample.

The chain is assembled from TRBV12-1 and TRBJ2-7; the D call in the table, TRBD1, was not verified against the DNA. TRBV12-1 is flagged as a pseudogene. This material consisted of PBMCs, taken 26 days after transplant. This receptor was identified in a human patient who received an intestinal transplant, so some T cells may come from the graft donor. The DNA sequence is TGTGCCAGCAGCTTTGGGGCATACGAGCAGTACTTC. This gives the protein CASSFGAYEQYF.